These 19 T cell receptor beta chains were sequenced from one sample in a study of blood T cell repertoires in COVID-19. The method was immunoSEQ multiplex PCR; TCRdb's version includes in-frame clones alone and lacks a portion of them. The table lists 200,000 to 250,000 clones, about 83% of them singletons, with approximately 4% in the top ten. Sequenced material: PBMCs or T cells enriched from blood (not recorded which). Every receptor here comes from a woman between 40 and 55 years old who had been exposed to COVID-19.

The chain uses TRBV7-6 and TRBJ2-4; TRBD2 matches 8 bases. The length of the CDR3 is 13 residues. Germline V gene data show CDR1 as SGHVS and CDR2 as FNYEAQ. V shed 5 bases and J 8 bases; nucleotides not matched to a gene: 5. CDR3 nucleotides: TGTGCCAGCAGCCTGGGACTAGAGGACATTCAGTACTTC. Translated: CASSLGLEDIQYF.

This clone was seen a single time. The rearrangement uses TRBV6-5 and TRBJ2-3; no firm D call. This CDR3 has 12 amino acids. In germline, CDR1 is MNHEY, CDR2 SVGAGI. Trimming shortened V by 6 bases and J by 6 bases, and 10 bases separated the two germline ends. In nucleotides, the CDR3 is TGTGCCAGCAGCGCCGCACTGGATACGCAGTATTTT. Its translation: CASSAALDTQYF.

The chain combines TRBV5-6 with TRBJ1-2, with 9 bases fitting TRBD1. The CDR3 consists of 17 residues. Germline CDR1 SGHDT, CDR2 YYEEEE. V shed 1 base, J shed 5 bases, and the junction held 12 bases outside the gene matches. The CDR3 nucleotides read TGTGCCAGCAGCTTGAGAGGGGACAGGGACTCGCTATATGGCTACACCTTC. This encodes CASSLRGDRDSLYGYTF.

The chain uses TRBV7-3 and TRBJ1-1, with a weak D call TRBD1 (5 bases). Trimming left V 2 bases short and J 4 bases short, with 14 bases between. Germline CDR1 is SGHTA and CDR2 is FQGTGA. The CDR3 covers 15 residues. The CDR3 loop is CASSLQGDPSTEAFF. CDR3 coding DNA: TGTGCCAGCAGCTTACAAGGGGATCCATCCACTGAAGCTTTCTTT.

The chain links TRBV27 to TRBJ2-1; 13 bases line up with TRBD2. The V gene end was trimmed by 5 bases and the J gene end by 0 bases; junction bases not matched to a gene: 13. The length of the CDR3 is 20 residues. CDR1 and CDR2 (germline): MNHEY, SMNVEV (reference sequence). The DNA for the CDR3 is TGTGCCAGCAGTCGGCGGGTAGGACTAGCGGGAGACAGCTCCTACAATGAGCAGTTCTTC. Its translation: CASSRRVGLAGDSSYNEQFF.

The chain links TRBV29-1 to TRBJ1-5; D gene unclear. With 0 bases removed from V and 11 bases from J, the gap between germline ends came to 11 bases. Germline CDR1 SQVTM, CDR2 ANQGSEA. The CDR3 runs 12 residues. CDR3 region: CSVEDRDGAQHF. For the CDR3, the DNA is TGCAGCGTTGAAGATCGGGATGGAGCCCAGCATTTT.

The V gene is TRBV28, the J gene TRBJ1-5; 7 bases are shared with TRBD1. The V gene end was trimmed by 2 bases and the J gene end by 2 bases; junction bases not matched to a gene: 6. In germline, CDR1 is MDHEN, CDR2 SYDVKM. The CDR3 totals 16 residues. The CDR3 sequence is CASSLMPDRGNQPQHF. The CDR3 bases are TGTGCCAGCAGTTTAATGCCTGACAGGGGCAATCAGCCCCAGCATTTT.

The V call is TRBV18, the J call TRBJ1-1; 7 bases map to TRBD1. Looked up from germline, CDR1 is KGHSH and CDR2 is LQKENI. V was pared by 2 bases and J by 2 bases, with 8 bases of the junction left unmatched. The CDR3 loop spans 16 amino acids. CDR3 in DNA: TGTGCCAGCTCACCATACCCGACAGGGCCTAACACTGAAGCTTTCTTT. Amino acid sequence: CASSPYPTGPNTEAFF.

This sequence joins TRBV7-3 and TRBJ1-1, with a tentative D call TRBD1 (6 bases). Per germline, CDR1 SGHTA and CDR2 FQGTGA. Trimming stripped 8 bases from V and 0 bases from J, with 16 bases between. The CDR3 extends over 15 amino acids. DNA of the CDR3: TGTGCCAGCTCTTCAGGGGTGGGGATGAACACTGAAGCTTTCTTT. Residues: CASSSGVGMNTEAFF.

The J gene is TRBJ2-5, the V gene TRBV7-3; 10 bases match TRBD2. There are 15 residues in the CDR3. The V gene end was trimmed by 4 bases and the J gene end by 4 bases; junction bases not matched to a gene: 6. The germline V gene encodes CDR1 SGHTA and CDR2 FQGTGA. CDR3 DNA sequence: TGTGCCAGCAGCTCATCCGGGACTAGCGCAGAGACCCAGTACTTC. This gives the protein CASSSSGTSAETQYF. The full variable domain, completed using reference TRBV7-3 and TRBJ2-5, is GAGVSQTPSNKVTEKGKYVELRCDPISGHTALYWYRQSLGQGPEFLIYFQGTGAADDSGLPNDRFFAVRPEGSVSTLKIQRTERGDSAVYLCASSSSGTSAETQYFGPGTRLLVL.

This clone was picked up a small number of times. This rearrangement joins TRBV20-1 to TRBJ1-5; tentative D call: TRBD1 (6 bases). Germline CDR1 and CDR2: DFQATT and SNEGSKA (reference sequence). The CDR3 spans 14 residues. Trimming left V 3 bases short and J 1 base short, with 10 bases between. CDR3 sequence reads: CSASEGGSNQPQHF. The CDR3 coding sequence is TGCAGTGCTAGTGAGGGGGGGAGCAATCAGCCCCAGCATTTT.

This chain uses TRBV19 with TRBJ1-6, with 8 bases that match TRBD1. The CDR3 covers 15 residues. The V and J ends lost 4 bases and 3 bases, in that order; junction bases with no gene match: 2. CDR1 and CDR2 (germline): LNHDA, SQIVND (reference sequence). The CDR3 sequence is CASSRDRNYNSPLHF. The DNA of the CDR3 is TGTGCCAGTAGTAGGGACAGGAACTATAATTCACCCCTCCACTTT.

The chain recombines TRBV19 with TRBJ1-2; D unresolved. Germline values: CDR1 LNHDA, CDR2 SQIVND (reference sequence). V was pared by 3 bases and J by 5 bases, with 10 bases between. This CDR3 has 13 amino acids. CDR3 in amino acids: CASSIPPDYGYTF. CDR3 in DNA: TGTGCCAGTAGTATTCCGCCAGATTATGGCTACACCTTC.

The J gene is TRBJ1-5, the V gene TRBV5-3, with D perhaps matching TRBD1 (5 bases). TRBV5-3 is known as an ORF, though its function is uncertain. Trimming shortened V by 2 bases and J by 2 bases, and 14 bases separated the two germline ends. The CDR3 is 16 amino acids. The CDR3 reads CARSFSREVGNQPQHF. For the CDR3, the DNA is TGTGCCAGAAGCTTCTCCAGGGAAGTGGGCAATCAGCCCCAGCATTTT.

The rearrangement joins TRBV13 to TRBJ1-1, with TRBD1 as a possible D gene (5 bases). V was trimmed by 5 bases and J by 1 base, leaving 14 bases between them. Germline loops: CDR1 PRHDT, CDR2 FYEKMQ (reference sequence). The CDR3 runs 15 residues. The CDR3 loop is CASSTLTDKNTEAFF. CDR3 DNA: TGTGCCAGCAGCACACTGACAGACAAGAACACTGAAGCTTTCTTT.

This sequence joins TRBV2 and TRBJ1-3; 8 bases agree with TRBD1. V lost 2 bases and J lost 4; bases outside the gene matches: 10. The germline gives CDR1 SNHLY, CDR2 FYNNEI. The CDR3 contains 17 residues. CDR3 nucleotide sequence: TGTGCCAGCAGTGAACGGCGGACAGGGTCAACGGGAAACACCATATATTTT. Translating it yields CASSERRTGSTGNTIYF.

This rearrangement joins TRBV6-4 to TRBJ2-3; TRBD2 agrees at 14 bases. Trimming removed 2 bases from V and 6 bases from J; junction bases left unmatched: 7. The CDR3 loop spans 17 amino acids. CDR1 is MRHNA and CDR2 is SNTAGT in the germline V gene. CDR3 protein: CASSDVTSGGVTDTQYF. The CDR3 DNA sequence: TGTGCCAGCAGTGACGTGACTAGCGGGGGGGTGACGGATACGCAGTATTTT.

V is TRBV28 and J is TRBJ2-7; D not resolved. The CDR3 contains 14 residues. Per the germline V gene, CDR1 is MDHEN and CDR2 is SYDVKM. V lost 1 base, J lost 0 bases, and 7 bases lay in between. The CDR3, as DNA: TGTGCCAGCAGTTTATACGGTAGCTCCTACGAGCAGTACTTC. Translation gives CASSLYGSSYEQYF.

CDR3 bases: TGTGCCAGCAGCACCGGACAGGTCTATGGCTACACCTTC. Amino acid sequence: CASSTGQVYGYTF. This chain uses TRBV13 with TRBJ1-2; 7 nucleotides line up with TRBD1. Germline trimming cut 5 bases from V and 4 bases from J; bases unmatched to any gene: 4. Germline V lookup: CDR1 PRHDT, CDR2 FYEKMQ (reference sequence). The CDR3 runs 13 residues.